This T cell receptor beta chain emerged from a study of PD-L1 blockade in urothelial cancer. Using immunoSEQ multiplex PCR, the repertoire was profiled, and TCRdb retains in-frame clones only, with some absent. The table lists some 46,000 clones, more than 70% of them singletons, with around 15% in the top ten. Time point defined: pretreatment peripheral blood. This clonotype originated in a man aged 60 to 75 with urothelial cancer. The source material was PBMCs, sampled around atezolizumab (anti-PD-L1) treatment.

CDR3 loop: CASSLGGASVYTIYF. The CDR3 coding sequence is TGTGCCAGCAGCCTTGGGGGGGCTTCGGTATACACCATATATTTT. V gene TRBV28 combines with J gene TRBJ1-3, with TRBD1 as a possible D gene (6 bases). Trimming shortened V by 6 bases and J by 8 bases, and 20 bases separated the two germline ends. CDR3 length equals 15 residues. Germline V CDR1 and CDR2: MDHEN, SYDVKM. Drawing the rest from reference TRBV28 and TRBJ1-3, the complete variable domain is DVKVTQSSRYLVKRTGEKVFLECVQDMDHENMFWYRQDPGLGLRLIYFSYDVKMKEKGDIPEGYSVSREKKERFSLILESASTNQTSMYLCASSLGGASVYTIYFGEGSWLTVV.